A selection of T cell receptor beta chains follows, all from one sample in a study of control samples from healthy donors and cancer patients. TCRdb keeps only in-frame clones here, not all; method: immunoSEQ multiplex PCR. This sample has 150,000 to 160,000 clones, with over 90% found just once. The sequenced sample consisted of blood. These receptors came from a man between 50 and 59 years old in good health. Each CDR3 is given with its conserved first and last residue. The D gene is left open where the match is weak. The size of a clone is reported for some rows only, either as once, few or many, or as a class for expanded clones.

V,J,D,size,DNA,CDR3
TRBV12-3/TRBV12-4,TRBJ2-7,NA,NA,TGTGCCAGCAGACGAGAGAGGGTCTCTGAGCAGTACTTC,CASRRERVSEQYF
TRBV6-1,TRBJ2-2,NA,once,TGTGCCAGCAGTTATCGGCAAAACACCGGGGAGCTGTTTTTT,CASSYRQNTGELFF
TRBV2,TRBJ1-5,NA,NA,TGTGCCAGCAGGGACCGACAGAGAAATCAGCCCCAGCATTTT,CASRDRQRNQPQHF
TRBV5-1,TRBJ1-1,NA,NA,TGCGCCAGCAGCTTGCGCCCGAACACTGAAGCTTTCTTT,CASSLRPNTEAFF
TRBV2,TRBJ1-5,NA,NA,TGTGCCAGCAGCAACAGGGCCGGCAATCAGCCCCAGCATTTT,CASSNRAGNQPQHF
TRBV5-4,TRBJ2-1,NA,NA,TGTGCCAGCAGCCCCCCTCGCGGAGGGGGCTCCTACAATGAGCAGTTCTTC,CASSPPRGGGSYNEQFF
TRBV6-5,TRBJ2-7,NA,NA,TGTGCCAGCAGTCCCCCCGAACAGGGTGGCGAGCAGTACTTC,CASSPPEQGGEQYF
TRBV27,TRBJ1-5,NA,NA,TGTGCCAGCAGTTTATTCAAGCATAGCAATCAGCCCCAGCATTTT,CASSLFKHSNQPQHF
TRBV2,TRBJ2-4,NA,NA,TGTGCCAGCAGTGGGGTGAGCGGGTCAGCCAAAAACATTCAGTACTTC,CASSGVSGSAKNIQYF
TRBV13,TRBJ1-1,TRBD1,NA,TGTGCCAGCAGCTTCGGACAGGGGAAGGAAGCTTTCTTT,CASSFGQGKEAFF
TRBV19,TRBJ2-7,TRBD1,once,TGTGCCAGTAGTAATCCCCGACAGGGGTTTTCCTACGAGCAGTACTTC,CASSNPRQGFSYEQYF
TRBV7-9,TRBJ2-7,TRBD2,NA,TGTGCCAGCAGCGTAGCGGGGCGCTCCTACGAGCAGTACTTC,CASSVAGRSYEQYF
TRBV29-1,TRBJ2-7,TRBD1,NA,TGCAGCGTTGCCCACCCGGGACAGGGGTACGAGCAGTACTTC,CSVAHPGQGYEQYF
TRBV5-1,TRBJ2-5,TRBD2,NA,TGCGCCAGCACCACTGGCACTAGCGGGCCCCTAGAGACCCAGTACTTC,CASTTGTSGPLETQYF
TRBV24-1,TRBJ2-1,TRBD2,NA,TGTGCCACCAGTGATGACCCGGGGATGCTAGCGGGGGACAATGAGCAGTTCTTC,CATSDDPGMLAGDNEQFF
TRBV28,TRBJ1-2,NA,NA,TGTGCCAGCAGTTTTCCAGGGAACGAGGGCTACACCTTC,CASSFPGNEGYTF
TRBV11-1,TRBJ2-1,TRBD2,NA,TGTGCCAGCAGCTTTGGACTAGCGGGAAGGAATGAGCAGTTCTTC,CASSFGLAGRNEQFF
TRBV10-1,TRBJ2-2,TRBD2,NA,TGCGCCAGCAGTGGGGGGCTAGCGGGGACCGGGGAGCTGTTTTTT,CASSGGLAGTGELFF
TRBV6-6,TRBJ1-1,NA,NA,TGTGCCAGCAGTTACAGGGGACCTATGAACACTGAAGCTTTCTTT,CASSYRGPMNTEAFF
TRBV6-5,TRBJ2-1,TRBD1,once,TGTGCCAGCAGAGGACAGGGGGCGTACAATGAGCAGTTCTTC,CASRGQGAYNEQFF
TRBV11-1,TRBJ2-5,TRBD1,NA,TGTGCCAGCAGCATGGACAGGACCTCGGGAGAGACCCAGTACTTC,CASSMDRTSGETQYF
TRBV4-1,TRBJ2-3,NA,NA,TGCGCCAGCAGGCGGACTTTTGCCACAGATACGCAGTATTTT,CASRRTFATDTQYF
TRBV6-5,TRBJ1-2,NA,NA,TGTGCCAGCAGTTACTCGACCGGGGACGGTGGCTACACCTTC,CASSYSTGDGGYTF
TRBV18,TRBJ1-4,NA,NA,TGTGCCAGCTCTCCGGGGAGGGATGAAAAACTGTTTTTT,CASSPGRDEKLFF
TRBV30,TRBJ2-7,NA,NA,TGTGCCTGGAATAAGCGACCCTACGAGCAGTACTTC,CAWNKRPYEQYF
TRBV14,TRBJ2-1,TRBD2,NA,TGTGCCAGCAGCCAAGACGGGGGACTAGCGGGGACCTACAATGAGCAGTTCTTC,CASSQDGGLAGTYNEQFF
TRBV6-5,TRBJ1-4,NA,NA,TGTGCCAGCAGTTACTCGTTGATGCGGGAAAAACTGTTTTTT,CASSYSLMREKLFF
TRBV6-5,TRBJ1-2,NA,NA,TGTGCCAGCAGTTTTACGGGACGGCCTTATGGTGGCTACACCTTC,CASSFTGRPYGGYTF
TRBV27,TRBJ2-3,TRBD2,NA,TGTGCCAGCAGTTTTGCGGGAGAATACACAGATACGCAGTATTTT,CASSFAGEYTDTQYF
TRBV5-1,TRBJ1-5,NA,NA,TGCGCCAGCAGCTTGAGGGGGGGCAATCAGCCCCAGCATTTT,CASSLRGGNQPQHF
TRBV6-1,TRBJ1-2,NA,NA,TGTGCCAGCAGTGAAAACTCGGGACGGCCTAACTATGGCTACACCTTC,CASSENSGRPNYGYTF
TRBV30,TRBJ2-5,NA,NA,TGTGCCTGGGGAACAGGGATGGAGACCCAGTACTTC,CAWGTGMETQYF
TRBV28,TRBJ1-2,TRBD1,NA,TGTGCCAGCAGTCCTCCCGGGACAGGGGGCGCAGAGGGCTACACCTTC,CASSPPGTGGAEGYTF
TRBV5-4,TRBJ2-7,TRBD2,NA,TGTGCCAGCAGCTTACCCGGACTAGCGGGAGGGCTGGGTCGGGACGAGCAGTACTTC,CASSLPGLAGGLGRDEQYF
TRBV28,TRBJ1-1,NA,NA,TGTGCCAGCAGTCCACGACAGAACACTGAAGCTTTCTTT,CASSPRQNTEAFF
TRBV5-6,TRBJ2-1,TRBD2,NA,TGTGCCAGCAGCTTGGCAGCGGGAGAGCAGTTCTTC,CASSLAAGEQFF
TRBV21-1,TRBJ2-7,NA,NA,TGTGCCAGCAGCAAAGCTTCGGGGAATACAGGGTTAGGGCCCTCCTACGAGCAGTACTTC,CASSKASGNTGLGPSYEQYF
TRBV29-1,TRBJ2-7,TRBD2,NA,TGCAGCGTCAGTGGCGGGCTAGCGGGGCAGTACTTC,CSVSGGLAGQYF
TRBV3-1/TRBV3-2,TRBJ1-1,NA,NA,TGTGCCAGCAGCCGGGGAAACACTGAAGCTTTCTTT,CASSRGNTEAFF
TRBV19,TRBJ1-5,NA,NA,TGTGCCAGTAGCCCGGGACGGGGGAATCAGCCCCAGCATTTT,CASSPGRGNQPQHF